This T cell receptor beta chain was captured by sequencing in a study of shared clonotypes between healthy human individuals. Repertoires were generated with immunoSEQ multiplex PCR, while TCRdb's copy carries only in-frame clones and drops some. Among 640,000 or so clones listed, less than 80% were seen once. This clone appeared once. The V gene's germline CDR1 is MNHNS and CDR2 SASEGT. Losses at the gene ends were 5 bases for V and 5 bases for J; bases not matched to a gene: 5. This CDR3 is 14 amino acids long. The V call is TRBV6-1, the J call TRBJ2-1, with 8 positions matching TRBD2. This sequence originates from a woman between 25 and 40 years old in good health. The source material was memory CD4+ T cells sorted from blood. The sample's subset: CD45RA-negative fraction. The CDR3 DNA reads as TGTGCCAGCAGTCTCGCGGGAGGTCACAATGAGCAGTTCTTC. Its translation: CASSLAGGHNEQFF.